This T cell receptor beta chain was retrieved from a study of metastatic and nonmetastatic thyroid tumors. Background on the study: Repertoires of blood and of tissue (tumor or nodule) from malignant and benign thyroid patients were compared.

Study findings and constraints: The reported finding was significantly higher TCR beta diversity in malignant thyroid tumors relative to benign nodules, in blood and tumor.

Notes on this clone: Its antigen is still unknown.

Original analysis: Researchers built a distant-metastasis classifier for papillary thyroid cancer that drew on CDR3 differences across clinicopathological groups. TCRdb called clones again from the PCR reads with MiXCR. V and J calls and clone size were set by TCRdb, not the authors. The sample has 3,300 or so clones, about a third seen once. Treatment of any kind had been given to no patient before thyroid surgery. V shed 5 bases and J 1 base; nucleotides not matched to a gene: 4. The CDR3 covers 13 residues. Germline V lookup: CDR1 DFQATT, CDR2 SNEGSKA (reference sequence). This clonotype was sampled from a male donor with papillary thyroid cancer or a benign thyroid nodule (not recorded which). Some clones in this sample may be carry-over from other donors' samples. Source material: adjacent normal tissue. V and J are TRBV20-1 and TRBJ2-7, with TRBD2 identical over 8 bases. CDR3 nucleotides: TGCAGTGCTTCCGGGACTAGTTCCTACGAGCAGTACTTC. Protein: CSASGTSSYEQYF.